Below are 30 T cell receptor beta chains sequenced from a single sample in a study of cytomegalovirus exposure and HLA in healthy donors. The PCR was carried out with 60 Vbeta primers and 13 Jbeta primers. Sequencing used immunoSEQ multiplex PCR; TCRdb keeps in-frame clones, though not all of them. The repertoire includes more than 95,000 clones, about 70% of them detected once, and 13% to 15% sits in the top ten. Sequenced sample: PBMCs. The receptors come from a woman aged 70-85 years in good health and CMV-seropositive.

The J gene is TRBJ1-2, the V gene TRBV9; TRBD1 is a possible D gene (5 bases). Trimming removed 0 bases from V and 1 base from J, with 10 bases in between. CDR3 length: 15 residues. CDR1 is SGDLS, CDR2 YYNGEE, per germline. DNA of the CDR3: TGTGCCAGCAGCGTAGGGTTGGGGGGTAACTATGGCTACACCTTC. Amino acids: CASSVGLGGNYGYTF.

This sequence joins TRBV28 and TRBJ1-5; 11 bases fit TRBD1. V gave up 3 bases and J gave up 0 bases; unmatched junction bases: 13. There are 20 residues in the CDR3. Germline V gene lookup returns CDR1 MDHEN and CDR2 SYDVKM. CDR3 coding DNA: TGTGCCAGCAGTTTGCGGACAGGGGGCCGATTTGAATATAGCAATCAGCCCCAGCATTTT. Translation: CASSLRTGGRFEYSNQPQHF.

CDR3 protein: CASKSRGLEKLFF. The CDR3 coding sequence is TGTGCCAGTAAGTCCAGGGGGCTTGAAAAACTGTTTTTT. The rearrangement links TRBV19 to TRBJ1-4; 8 positions match TRBD1. The CDR3 runs 13 residues. The ends lost 7 bases at V and 7 bases at J; junction bases unmatched: 5. The V gene's germline CDR1 is LNHDA and CDR2 SQIVND (reference sequence).

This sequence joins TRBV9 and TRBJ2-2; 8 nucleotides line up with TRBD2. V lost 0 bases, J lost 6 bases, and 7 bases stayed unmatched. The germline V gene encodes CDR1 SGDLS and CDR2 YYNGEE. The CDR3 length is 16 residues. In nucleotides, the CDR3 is TGTGCCAGCAGCGTAGTAAGAGCGGGGGCCCCCGGGGAGCTGTTTTTT. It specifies CASSVVRAGAPGELFF.

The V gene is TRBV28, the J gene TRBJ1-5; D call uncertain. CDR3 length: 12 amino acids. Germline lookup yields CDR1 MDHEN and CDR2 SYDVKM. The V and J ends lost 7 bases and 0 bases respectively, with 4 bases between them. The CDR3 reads CASTVSNQPQHF. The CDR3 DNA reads TGTGCCAGCACTGTTAGCAATCAGCCCCAGCATTTT.

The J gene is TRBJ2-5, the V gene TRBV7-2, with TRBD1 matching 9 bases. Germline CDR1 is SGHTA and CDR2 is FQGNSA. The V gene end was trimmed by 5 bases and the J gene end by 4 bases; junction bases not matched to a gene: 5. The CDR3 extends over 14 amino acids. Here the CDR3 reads CASSPGQGRETQYF. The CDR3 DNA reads TGTGCCAGCAGCCCGGGACAGGGCAGAGAGACCCAGTACTTC.

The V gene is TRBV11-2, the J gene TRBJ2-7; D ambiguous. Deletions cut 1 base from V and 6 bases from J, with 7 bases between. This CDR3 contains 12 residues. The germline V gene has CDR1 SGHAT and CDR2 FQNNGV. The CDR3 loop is CASSLGSGEQYF. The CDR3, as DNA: TGTGCCAGCAGCTTAGGTTCCGGCGAGCAGTACTTC.

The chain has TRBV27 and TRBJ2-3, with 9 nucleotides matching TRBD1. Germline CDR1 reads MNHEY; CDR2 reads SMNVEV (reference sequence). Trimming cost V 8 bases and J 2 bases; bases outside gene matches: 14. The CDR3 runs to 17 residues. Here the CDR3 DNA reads TGTGCCAGCTCTAGAGAGACCGGGACAGGGTTCACAGATACGCAGTATTTT. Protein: CASSRETGTGFTDTQYF.

The CDR3 DNA follows: TGTGCCAGCAGGGACAGGGGAAGGGCTGGGGCCAACGTCCTGACTTTC. It codes for CASRDRGRAGANVLTF. This sequence joins TRBV11-1 and TRBJ2-6; 9 nucleotides line up with TRBD1. V lost 6 bases to trimming and J lost 2 bases; unmatched junction nucleotides: 5. Per the germline V gene, CDR1 is SGHAT and CDR2 is FQDESV (reference sequence). The CDR3 totals 16 residues.

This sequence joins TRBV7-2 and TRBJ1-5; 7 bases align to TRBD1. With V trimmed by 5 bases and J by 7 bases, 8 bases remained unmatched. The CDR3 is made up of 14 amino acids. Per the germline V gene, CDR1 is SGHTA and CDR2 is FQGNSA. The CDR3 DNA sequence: TGTGCCAGCAGCCAGAGAGACAGGGCCCAGCCCCAGCATTTT. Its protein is CASSQRDRAQPQHF.

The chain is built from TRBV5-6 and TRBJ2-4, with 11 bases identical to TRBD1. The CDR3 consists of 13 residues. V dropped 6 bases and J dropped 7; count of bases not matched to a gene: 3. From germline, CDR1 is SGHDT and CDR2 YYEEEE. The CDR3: CASTRDRGNIQYF. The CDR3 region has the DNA TGTGCCAGCACTCGGGACAGGGGGAACATTCAGTACTTC.

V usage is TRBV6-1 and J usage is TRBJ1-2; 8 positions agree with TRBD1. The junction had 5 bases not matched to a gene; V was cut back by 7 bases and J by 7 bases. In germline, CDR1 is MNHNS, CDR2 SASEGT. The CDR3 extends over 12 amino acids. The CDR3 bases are TGTGCCAGCACAGGACAGGGCTTTGGCTACACCTTC. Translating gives CASTGQGFGYTF.

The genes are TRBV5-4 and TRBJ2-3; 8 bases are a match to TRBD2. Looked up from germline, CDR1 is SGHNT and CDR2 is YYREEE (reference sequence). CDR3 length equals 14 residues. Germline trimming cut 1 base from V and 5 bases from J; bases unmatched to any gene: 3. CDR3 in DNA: TGTGCCAGCAGCTTGAGCCTAGCGGGAGATACGCAGTATTTT. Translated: CASSLSLAGDTQYF.

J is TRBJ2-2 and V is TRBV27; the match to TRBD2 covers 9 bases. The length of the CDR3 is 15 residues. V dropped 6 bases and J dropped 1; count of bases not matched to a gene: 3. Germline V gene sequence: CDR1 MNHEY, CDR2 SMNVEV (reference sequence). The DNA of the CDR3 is TGTGCCAGCAGCCATAGCGGGAGGAACACCGGGGAGCTGTTTTTT. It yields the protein CASSHSGRNTGELFF.

In DNA, the CDR3 is TGTGCCAGCTCACCCGTACCTATACAGCCATACTCGAACACCGGGGAGCTGTTTTTT. Amino acids: CASSPVPIQPYSNTGELFF. The rearrangement joins TRBV18 to TRBJ2-2; D remains ambiguous. Germline CDR1 is KGHSH and CDR2 is LQKENI. V dropped 3 bases and J dropped 0 bases, with 20 bases sitting between them. There are 19 residues in the CDR3.

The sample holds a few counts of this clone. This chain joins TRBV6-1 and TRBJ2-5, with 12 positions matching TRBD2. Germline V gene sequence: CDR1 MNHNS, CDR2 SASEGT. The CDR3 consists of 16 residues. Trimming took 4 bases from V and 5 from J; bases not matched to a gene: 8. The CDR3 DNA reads TGTGCCAGCAGTGTCACTAGCGGGGGGCCAGGGGAGACCCAGTACTTC. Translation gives CASSVTSGGPGETQYF.

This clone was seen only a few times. CDR3 residues: CASRTASDRGGVTEAFF. CDR3 DNA: TGTGCCAGTAGGACTGCGTCGGACAGGGGGGGGGTCACTGAAGCTTTCTTT. The chain links TRBV19 to TRBJ1-1; 10 nucleotides agree with TRBD1. The CDR3 totals 17 residues. V trimming: 6 bases; J trimming: 4 bases; junction bases outside the gene matches: 14. In germline, CDR1 is LNHDA, CDR2 SQIVND (reference sequence).

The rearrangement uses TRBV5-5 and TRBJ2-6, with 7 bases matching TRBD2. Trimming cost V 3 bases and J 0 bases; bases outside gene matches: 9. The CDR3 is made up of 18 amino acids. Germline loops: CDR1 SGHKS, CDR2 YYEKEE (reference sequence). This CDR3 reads CASSWRGGANSGANVLTF. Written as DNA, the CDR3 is TGTGCCAGCAGCTGGCGGGGAGGGGCGAACTCTGGGGCCAACGTCCTGACTTTC.

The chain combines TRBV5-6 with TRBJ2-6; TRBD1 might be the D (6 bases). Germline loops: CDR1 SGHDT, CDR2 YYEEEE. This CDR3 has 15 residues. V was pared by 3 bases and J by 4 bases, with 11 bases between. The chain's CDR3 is CASSSRGSGANVLTF. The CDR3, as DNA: TGTGCCAGCAGCTCAAGGGGGTCGGGGGCCAACGTCCTGACTTTC. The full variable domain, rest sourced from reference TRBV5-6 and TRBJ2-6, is DAGVTQSPTHLIKTRGQQVTLRCSPKSGHDTVSWYQQALGQGPQFIFQYYEEEERQRGNFPDRFSGHQFPNYSSELNVNALLLGDSALYLCASSSRGSGANVLTFGAGSRLTVL.

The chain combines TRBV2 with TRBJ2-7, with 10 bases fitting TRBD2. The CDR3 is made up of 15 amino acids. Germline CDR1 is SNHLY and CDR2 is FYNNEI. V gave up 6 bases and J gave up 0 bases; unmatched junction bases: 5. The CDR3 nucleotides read TGTGCCAGCAGCGTAAGCGGGAGGGCCTCCTACGAGCAGTACTTC. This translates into CASSVSGRASYEQYF.

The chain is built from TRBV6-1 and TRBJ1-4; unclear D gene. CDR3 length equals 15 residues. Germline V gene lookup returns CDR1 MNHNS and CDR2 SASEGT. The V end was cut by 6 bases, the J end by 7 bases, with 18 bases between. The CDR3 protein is CASRTAAGIGEKLFF. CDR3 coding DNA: TGTGCCAGCAGAACGGCGGCGGGAATCGGTGAAAAACTGTTTTTT.

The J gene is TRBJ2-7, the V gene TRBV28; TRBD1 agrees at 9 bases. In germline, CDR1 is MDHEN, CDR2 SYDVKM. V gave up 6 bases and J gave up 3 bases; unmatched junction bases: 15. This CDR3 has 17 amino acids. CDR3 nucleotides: TGTGCCAGCAGAGCCCAACCCGGGACAGGGCGGTTCTACGAGCAGTACTTC. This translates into CASRAQPGTGRFYEQYF.

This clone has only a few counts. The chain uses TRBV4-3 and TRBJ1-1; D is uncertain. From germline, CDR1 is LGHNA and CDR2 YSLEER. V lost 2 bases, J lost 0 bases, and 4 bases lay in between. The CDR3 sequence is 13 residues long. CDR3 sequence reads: CASSQQMNTEAFF. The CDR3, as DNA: TGCGCCAGCAGCCAACAGATGAACACTGAAGCTTTCTTT.

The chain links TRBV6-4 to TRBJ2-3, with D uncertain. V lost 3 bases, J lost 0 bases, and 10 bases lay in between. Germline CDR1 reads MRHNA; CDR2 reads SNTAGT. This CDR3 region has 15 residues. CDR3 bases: TGTGCCAGCAGTGAAACTACCACTAGCACAGATACGCAGTATTTT. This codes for CASSETTTSTDTQYF.

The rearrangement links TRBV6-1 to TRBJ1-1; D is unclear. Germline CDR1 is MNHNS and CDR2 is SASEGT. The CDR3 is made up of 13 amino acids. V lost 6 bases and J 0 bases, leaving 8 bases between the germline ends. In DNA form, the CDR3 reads TGTGCCAGCAGAACAGATATGAACACTGAAGCTTTCTTT. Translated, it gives CASRTDMNTEAFF.

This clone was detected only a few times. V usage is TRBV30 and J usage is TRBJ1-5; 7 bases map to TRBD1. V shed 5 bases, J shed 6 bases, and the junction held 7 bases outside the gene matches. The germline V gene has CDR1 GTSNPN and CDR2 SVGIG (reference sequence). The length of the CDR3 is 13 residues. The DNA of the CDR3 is TGTGCCTGGGAAGGACAGGCCGGTCAGCCCCAGCATTTT. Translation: CAWEGQAGQPQHF.

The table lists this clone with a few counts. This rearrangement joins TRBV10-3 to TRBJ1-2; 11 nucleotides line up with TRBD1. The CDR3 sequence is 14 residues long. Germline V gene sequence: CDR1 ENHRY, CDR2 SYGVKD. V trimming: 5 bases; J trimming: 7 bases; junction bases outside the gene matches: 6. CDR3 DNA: TGTGCCATCAGTCAGCCCGGGACAGGGGGTGGCTACACCTTC. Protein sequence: CAISQPGTGGGYTF.

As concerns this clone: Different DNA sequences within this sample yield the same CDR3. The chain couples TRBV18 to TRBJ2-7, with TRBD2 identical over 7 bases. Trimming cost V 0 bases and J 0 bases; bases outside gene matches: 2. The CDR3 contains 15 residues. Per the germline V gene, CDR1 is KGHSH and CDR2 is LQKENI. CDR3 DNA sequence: TGTGCCAGCTCACCACCGGGGGGGAGCTCCTACGAGCAGTACTTC. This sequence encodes CASSPPGGSSYEQYF.

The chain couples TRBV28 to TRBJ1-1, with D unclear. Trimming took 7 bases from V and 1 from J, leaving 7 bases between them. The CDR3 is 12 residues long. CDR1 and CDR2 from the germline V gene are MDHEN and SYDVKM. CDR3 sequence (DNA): TGTGCCAGCAAGCTGTGGAACACTGAAGCTTTCTTT. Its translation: CASKLWNTEAFF.

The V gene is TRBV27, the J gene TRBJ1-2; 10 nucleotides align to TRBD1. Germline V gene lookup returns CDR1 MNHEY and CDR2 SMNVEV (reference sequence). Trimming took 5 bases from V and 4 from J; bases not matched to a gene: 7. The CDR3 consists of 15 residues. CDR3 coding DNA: TGTGCCAGCAGTGCGGGACAGGGGCCGGCCTATGGCTACACCTTC. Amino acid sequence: CASSAGQGPAYGYTF.